This TCR beta chain came from a study of CD8 T cells in Susac syndrome. With random hexamers, reverse transcription was performed on roughly 0.5 to 1 ug of RNA. TCRdb ran MiXCR on the immunoSEQ multiplex PCR reads and lists one entry per CDR3 protein. The profile covers around 170,000 distinct CDR3 sequences, with about 92% appearing a single time and 0.065% to 0.1% taken by the ten largest. Trimming cost V 4 bases and J 6 bases; bases outside gene matches: 11. Per germline, CDR1 SGHTA and CDR2 FQGNSA. This CDR3 is built from 15 residues. The sequenced sample consisted of CD4+ T cells from PBMCs. The receptor was derived from a human donor in good health. The chain recombines TRBV7-2 with TRBJ2-7; 8 bases are shared with TRBD2. The CDR3 nucleotides are TGTGCCAGCAGCTATAGCGGGAATACCCCATCCGAGCAGTACTTC. Amino acid sequence: CASSYSGNTPSEQYF.